Listed here is a single T cell receptor beta chain. Its antigen is not known. This sample is part of a study of response to subunit inactivated influenza vaccine. Study findings and constraints: Only a handful of new T cells, the authors suggested, are recruited with each seasonal influenza vaccination.

Unmatched junction bases numbered 6, after V lost 7 bases and J lost 4 bases. This CDR3 is 14 amino acids long. Germline loops: CDR1 SNHLY, CDR2 FYNNEI. TCRdb redid the calling of the RT-PCR reads with MiXCR, one entry per CDR3 protein. Of under 750,000 distinct CDR3 sequences listed, roughly 12% are singletons. This sequence joins TRBV2 and TRBJ2-2, with 7 bases fitting TRBD2. The TCR was taken from a man aged 45-65 years who received an inactivated influenza vaccine. Sample: PBMCs from blood, taken on the day of vaccination. As DNA, the CDR3 is TGTGCCAGCATCTCACTAGCGAGCACCGGGGAGCTGTTTTTT. It codes for CASISLASTGELFF.